This T cell receptor (beta chain) was profiled in a study of T-cell memory formation after mild COVID-19. With 1 base clipped from V and 5 bases from J, the junction kept 7 bases outside the gene matches. Germline CDR1 LNHNV, CDR2 YYDKDF (reference sequence). The CDR3 length is 15 residues. TCRdb analysed the 5' RACE reads with MiXCR anew, one entry per CDR3 protein. The sample shows a few hundred thousand distinct CDR3 sequences, 20% to 25% of them seen only once. Sequences were obtained from PBMCs or a T cell subset sorted from them (not recorded which). This chain connects TRBV15 to TRBJ2-5; 7 positions agree with TRBD2. The clonotype was recovered from an adult woman who had mild COVID-19 (a few samples of this study predate the infection). Cell type and time point are not known. CDR3: CATSRGGGGGETQYF. Here the CDR3 DNA reads TGTGCCACCAGCAGAGGTGGCGGGGGTGGGGAGACCCAGTACTTC.